Described below is a single TCR beta chain sequence and its context. Its antigen remains unknown. Researchers barred patients who had uncontrolled infection, other autoimmune disease, pregnancy or lactation. The data originate from a study of T cells in Graves' hyperthyroidism and ophthalmopathy. Study-wide results and caveats: Appearing also in blood were most of the thyroid clonotypes expanded above 0.001. Ophthalmopathy got predicted by the model a median approximately 6 months before its onset.

Amplification targeted TCR beta CDR3 regions from RNA transcripts. The TCR CDR3 was amplified in a first-round RT-PCR using the HTBI primer set. In TCRdb, the multiplex PCR reads were re-called with MiXCR into one record per CDR3 protein. The repertoire includes 660,000 or so distinct CDR3 sequences, just under 45% of them detected once, and about 7.7% sits in the top ten. This sequence was found in an adult man with Graves' disease, either hyperthyroidism or ophthalmopathy (not recorded which). The sequenced sample was peripheral blood or thyroid tissue (not recorded which).

This chain's CDR3 is CASSFPQGVNTEAFF. The CDR3 DNA is TGTGCCAGCAGCTTCCCCCAGGGTGTGAACACTGAAGCTTTCTTT. The chain uses TRBV7-9 and TRBJ1-1, with D maybe TRBD1 (5 bases). The CDR3 sequence is 15 residues long. Germline CDR1 and CDR2: SEHNR and FQNEAQ (reference sequence). The V and J ends lost 3 bases and 0 bases respectively, with 11 bases between them.